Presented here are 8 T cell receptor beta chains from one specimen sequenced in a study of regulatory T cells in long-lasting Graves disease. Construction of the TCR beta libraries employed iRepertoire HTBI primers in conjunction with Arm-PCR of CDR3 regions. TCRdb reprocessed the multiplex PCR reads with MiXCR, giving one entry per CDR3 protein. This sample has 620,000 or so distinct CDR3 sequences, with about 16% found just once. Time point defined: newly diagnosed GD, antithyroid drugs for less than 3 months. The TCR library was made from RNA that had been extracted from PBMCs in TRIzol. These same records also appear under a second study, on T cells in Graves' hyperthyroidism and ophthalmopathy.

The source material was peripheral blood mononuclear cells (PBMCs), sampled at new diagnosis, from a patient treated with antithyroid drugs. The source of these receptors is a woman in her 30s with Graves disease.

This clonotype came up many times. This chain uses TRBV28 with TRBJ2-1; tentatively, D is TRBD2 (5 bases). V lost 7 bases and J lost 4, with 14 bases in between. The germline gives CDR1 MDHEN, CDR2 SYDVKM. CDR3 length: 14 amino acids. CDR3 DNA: TGTGCCAGCACCCCACCCGGGGATTACAATGAGCAGTTCTTC. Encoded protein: CASTPPGDYNEQFF.

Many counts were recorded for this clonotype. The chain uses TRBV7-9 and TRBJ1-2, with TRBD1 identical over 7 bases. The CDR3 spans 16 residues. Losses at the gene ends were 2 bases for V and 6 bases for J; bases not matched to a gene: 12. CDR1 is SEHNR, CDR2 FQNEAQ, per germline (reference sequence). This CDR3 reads CASSLTRDREGNGYTF. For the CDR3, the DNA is TGTGCCAGCAGCTTAACTCGCGACAGGGAGGGGAATGGCTACACCTTC. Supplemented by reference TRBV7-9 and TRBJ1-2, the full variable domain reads DTGVSQNPRHKITKRGQNVTFRCDPISEHNRLYWYRQTLGQGPEFLTYFQNEAQLEKSRLLSDRFSAERPKGSFSTLEIQRTEQGDSAMYLCASSLTRDREGNGYTFGSGTRLTVV.

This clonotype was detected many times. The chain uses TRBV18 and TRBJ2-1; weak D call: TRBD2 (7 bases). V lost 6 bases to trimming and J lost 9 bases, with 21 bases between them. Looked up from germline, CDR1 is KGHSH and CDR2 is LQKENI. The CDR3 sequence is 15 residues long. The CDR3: CASSPIKGGGAEQFF. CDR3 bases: TGTGCCAGCTCCCCTATAAAGGGGGGGGGCGCTGAGCAGTTCTTC.

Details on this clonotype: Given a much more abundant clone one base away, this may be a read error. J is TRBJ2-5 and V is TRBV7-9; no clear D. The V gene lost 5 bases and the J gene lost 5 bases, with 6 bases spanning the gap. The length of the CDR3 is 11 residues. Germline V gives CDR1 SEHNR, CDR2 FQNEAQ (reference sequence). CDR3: CASSQHETQYF. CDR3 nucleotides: TGTGCCAGCAGCCAACACGAGACCCAGTACTTC.

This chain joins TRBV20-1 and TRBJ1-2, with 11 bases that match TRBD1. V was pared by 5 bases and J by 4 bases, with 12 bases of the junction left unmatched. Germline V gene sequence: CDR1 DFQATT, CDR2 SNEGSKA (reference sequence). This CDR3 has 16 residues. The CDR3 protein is CSALYRDRGYFYGYTF. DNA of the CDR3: TGCAGTGCTCTCTACCGGGACAGGGGGTATTTCTATGGCTACACCTTC.

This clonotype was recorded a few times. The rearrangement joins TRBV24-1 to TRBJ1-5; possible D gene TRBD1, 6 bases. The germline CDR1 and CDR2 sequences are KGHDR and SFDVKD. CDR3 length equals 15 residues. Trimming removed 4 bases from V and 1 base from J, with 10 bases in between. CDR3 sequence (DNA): TGTGCCACCAGTGAGCCGGGGGCCAGCAATCAGCCCCAGCATTTT. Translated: CATSEPGASNQPQHF.

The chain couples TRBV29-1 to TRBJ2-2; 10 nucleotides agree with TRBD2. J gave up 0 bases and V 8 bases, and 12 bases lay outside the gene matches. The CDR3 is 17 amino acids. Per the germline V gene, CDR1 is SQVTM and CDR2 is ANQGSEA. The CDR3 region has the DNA TGCAGCACCTACAATAGGCTAGCGGGAGCGAACACCGGGGAGCTGTTTTTT. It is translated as CSTYNRLAGANTGELFF.

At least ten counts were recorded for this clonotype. This chain's CDR3 is CATSRDSQGYEQYF. CDR3 bases: TGTGCCACCAGCAGAGATTCCCAGGGCTACGAGCAGTACTTC. The rearrangement joins TRBV15 to TRBJ2-7, with D tentatively TRBD1 (5 bases). CDR3 length equals 14 residues. Trimming took off 0 bases at V and 3 bases at J, with 9 bases between the two ends. The germline V gene encodes CDR1 LNHNV and CDR2 YYDKDF (reference sequence). Together with reference TRBV15 and TRBJ2-7, the CDR3 gives the full variable domain: DAMVIQNPRYQVTQFGKPVTLSCSQTLNHNVMYWYQQKSSQAPKLLFHYYDKDFNNEADTPDNFQSRRPNTSFCFLDIRSPGLGDTAMYLCATSRDSQGYEQYFGPGTRLTVT.